This T cell receptor (beta chain) stems from a study of CD8 T cells in Susac syndrome (dated by TCRdb to about 2019). At the level of the whole study: Repertoire sequencing was used to test whether CD8+ T cell activation and differentiation in Susac syndrome was antigen driven. General conclusions and limits of the study: The number of individuals in the TCR sequencing and HLA analysis was acknowledged as relatively small.

With respect to this clonotype: Its cognate antigen has yet to be identified. Base-call qualities are not available, and no considerably larger clone is one nucleotide away.

Peripheral blood CD8+ and CD4+ T cells from healthy donors, Susac syndrome patients and multiple sclerosis patients were profiled using high-throughput TCR beta sequencing. The healthy donors served as controls matched for age and sex. Bulk CD8+ and CD4+ T cells were purified by magnetic negative isolation, whereas CD8+ TEMRA cells were enriched by FACS. Blood was collected in EDTA tubes and processed within 24 hours, with PBMCs isolated through density gradient centrifugation. PBMCs intended for TCR sequencing were cryopreserved in liquid nitrogen and were subsequently thawed in a 37 degrees C water bath. A purity of at least 90% was achieved for sorted or isolated CD4+, CD8+ and CD8+ TEMRA cells. Trimming removed 0 bases from V and 5 bases from J, leaving 13 bases between the germline ends. In the germline V gene (reference sequence), CDR1 corresponds to MNHNY and CDR2 to SVGAGI. From its cysteine to its phenylalanine, the CDR3 spans 16 amino acids. CDR3 DNA is the only sequence kept; it has 48 bases, read in frame from the first base.

RNA was extracted with the RNeasy kit and about 0.5 to 1 ug was reverse transcribed using random hexamers. The immunoSEQ multiplex PCR assay, which covers 54 Vbeta and 13 Jbeta segments, was used to amplify TCR beta CDR3 regions. PCR amplification bias was corrected using a synthetic template baseline for primer optimization and computational correction. Processing in the source paper ran as follows. Reads were annotated to V, D and J genes according to IMGT and were analyzed with immunoSEQ Analyzer, with only productive sequences retained. Clonality was computed as one minus Shannon entropy normalized by log2 of the number of productive unique sequences. For each patient and control, public and private clones were evaluated among the 100 most prevalent clones. Clones were defined as Susac-specific if absent from the healthy and MS cohorts, from around 1,000 published viral clones and from other ImmuneACCESS disease sequences. TCRdb handled the public reads itself, with Q25 trimming in fastp and clone calling in MiXCR, and kept productive beta chains. Every entry covers one CDR3 protein and lists the most common genes and DNA from its rows. The V and J calls come from TCRdb's annotation, not from the publication. Within this sample are 95,000 to 150,000 distinct CDR3 sequences, with 90% to 95% of them counted one time only. The ten largest make up just over 0.095% of the sample.

This clonotype originated in a human donor in good health. The chain employs TRBV6-6 and TRBJ2-2, with the D gene not confidently named. Sequencing was carried out using CD4+ T cells from PBMCs. The DNA reads as follows: TGTGCCAGCAGTTACTCGATTACCCAGATTACCGGGGAGCTGTTTTTT. Translated, it gives CASSYSITQITGELFF.